Each of the 4 T cell receptor beta chains below was sequenced from the same sample in a study of PD-1 blockade in classical Hodgkin lymphoma. Profiled with immunoSEQ multiplex PCR; TCRdb holds only in-frame clones, not every one. Of roughly 30,000 clones in the sample, roughly 70% were seen once. Each patient relapsed following autologous stem cell transplantation, and prior brentuximab vedotin exposure differed. The source was peripheral blood mononuclear cells (PBMCs), collected before the second cycle of nivolumab. These receptor sequences come from a human donor with classical Hodgkin lymphoma.

This chain joins TRBV27 and TRBJ2-2; TRBD2 matches at 12 bases. V was clipped by 2 bases and J by 4 bases; unmatched bases: 8. The germline gives CDR1 MNHEY, CDR2 SMNVEV (reference sequence). CDR3 length: 18 amino acids. The chain's CDR3 is CASSLLAGGLGITGELFF. The CDR3 DNA reads as TGTGCCAGCAGTTTACTAGCGGGGGGGCTTGGGATCACCGGGGAGCTGTTTTTT.

The chain recombines TRBV5-4 with TRBJ2-2; 8 bases are shared with TRBD2. The J segment lost 7 bases and the V segment lost 4 bases, leaving 15 bases of the junction unmatched. The CDR3 length is 17 residues. Per germline, CDR1 SGHNT and CDR2 YYREEE (reference sequence). CDR3 bases: TGTGCCAGCAGCGCGGGAGGACTAGCCCTCCCTGGCGGGGAGCTGTTTTTT. Its translation: CASSAGGLALPGGELFF.

The V gene is TRBV28, the J gene TRBJ1-1; 9 bases align to TRBD1. V lost 8 bases to trimming and J lost 4 bases; unmatched junction nucleotides: 5. Looked up from germline, CDR1 is MDHEN and CDR2 is SYDVKM. CDR3 length equals 13 residues. The DNA of the CDR3 is TGTGCCAGCGGAGGACAGGGGAGCACTGAAGCTTTCTTT. This codes for CASGGQGSTEAFF.

The genes are TRBV23-1 and TRBJ1-1; possibly TRBD1 for D (6 bases). TRBV23-1 is an open reading frame whose function is uncertain. The V gene lost 6 bases and the J gene lost 0 bases, with 11 bases spanning the gap. This CDR3 has 14 amino acids. CDR3 residues: CASRQGHMNTEAFF. DNA for the CDR3: TGCGCCAGCAGACAGGGACACATGAACACTGAAGCTTTCTTT.